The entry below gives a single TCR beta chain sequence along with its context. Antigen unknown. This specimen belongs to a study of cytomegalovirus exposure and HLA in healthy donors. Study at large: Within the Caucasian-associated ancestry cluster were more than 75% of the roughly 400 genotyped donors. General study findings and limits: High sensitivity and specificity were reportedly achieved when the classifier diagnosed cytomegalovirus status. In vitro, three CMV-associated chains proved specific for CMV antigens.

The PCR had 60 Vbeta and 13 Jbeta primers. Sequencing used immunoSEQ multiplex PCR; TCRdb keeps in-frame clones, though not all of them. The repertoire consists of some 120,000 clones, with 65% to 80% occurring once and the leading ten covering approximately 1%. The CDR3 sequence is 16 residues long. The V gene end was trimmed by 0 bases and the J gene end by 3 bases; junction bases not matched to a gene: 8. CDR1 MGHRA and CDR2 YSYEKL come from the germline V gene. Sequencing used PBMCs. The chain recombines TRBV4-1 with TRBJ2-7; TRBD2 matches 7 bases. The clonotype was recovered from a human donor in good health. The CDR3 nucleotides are TGCGCCAGCAGCCAAGAACGTAGCGGGTCCTTCTACGAGCAGTACTTC. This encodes CASSQERSGSFYEQYF.